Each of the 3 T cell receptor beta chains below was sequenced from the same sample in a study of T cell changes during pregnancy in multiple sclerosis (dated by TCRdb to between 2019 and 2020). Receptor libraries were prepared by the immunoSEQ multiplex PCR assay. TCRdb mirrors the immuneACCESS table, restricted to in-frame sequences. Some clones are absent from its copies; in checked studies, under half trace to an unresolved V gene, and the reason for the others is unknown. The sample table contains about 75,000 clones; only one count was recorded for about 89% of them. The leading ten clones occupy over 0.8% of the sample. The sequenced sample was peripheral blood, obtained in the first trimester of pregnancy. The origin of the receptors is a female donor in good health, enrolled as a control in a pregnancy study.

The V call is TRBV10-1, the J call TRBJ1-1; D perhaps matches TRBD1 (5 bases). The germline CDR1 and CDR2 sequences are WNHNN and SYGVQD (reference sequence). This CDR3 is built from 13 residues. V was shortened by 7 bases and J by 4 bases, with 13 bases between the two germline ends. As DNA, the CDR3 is TGCGCCAGCACTCCCGCGGGGGGCACTGAAGCTTTCTTT. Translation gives CASTPAGGTEAFF.

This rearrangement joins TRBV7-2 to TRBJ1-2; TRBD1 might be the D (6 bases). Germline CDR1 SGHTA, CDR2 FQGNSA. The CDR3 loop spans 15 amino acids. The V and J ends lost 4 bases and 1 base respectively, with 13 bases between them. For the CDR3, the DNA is TGTGCCAGCAGCTCTGGACAGACTAATAACTATGGCTACACCTTC. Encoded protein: CASSSGQTNNYGYTF.

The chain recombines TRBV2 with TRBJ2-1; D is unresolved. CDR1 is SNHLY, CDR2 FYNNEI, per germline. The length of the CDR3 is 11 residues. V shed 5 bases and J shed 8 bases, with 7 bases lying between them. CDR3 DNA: TGTGCCAGCAGTCCTGGGCATGAGCAGTTCTTC. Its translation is CASSPGHEQFF.